The 5 T cell receptor beta chains below all came from one sample that was sequenced in a study of blood T cell repertoires in COVID-19. Clones were read by immunoSEQ multiplex PCR, and TCRdb kept only the in-frame ones, dropping some. The profile shows around 200,000 clones, approximately 81% of them singletons. Sequencing used peripheral blood. The receptors were sampled from a woman aged 80 or over with acute or convalescent COVID-19.

Ten or more counts support this clone. V gene TRBV9 combines with J gene TRBJ2-1, with a possible D match to TRBD2 (5 bases). This CDR3 spans 13 amino acids. Germline values: CDR1 SGDLS, CDR2 YYNGEE. Trimming took 4 bases from V and 7 from J, leaving 12 bases between them. Here the CDR3 DNA reads TGTGCCAGCAGCCTAGGGTGGGAGAATGAGCAGTTCTTC. It encodes CASSLGWENEQFF. The full variable domain, with the rest looked up from reference TRBV9 and TRBJ2-1, is DSGVTQTPKHLITATGQRVTLRCSPRSGDLSVYWYQQSLDQGLQFLIQYYNGEERAKGNILERFSAQQFPDLHSELNLSSLELGDSALYFCASSLGWENEQFFGPGTRLTVL.

This clone was found a few times. V is TRBV27 and J is TRBJ1-5, with 11 positions matching TRBD1. J was trimmed by 1 base and V by 3 bases; bases with no gene match: 11. Germline CDR1 reads MNHEY; CDR2 reads SMNVEV (reference sequence). The CDR3 contains 19 residues. The chain's CDR3 is CASSLPGGQGELSNQPQHF. CDR3 nucleotides: TGTGCCAGCAGTTTGCCCGGGGGACAGGGGGAGCTAAGCAATCAGCCCCAGCATTTT.

The V call is TRBV30, the J call TRBJ2-4; 8 bases fit TRBD1. This CDR3 is built from 15 residues. The junction had 1 base not matched to a gene; V was cut back by 0 bases and J by 0 bases. Germline V lookup: CDR1 GTSNPN, CDR2 SVGIG (reference sequence). The CDR3 bases are TGTGCCTGGAGTGTACAGGGGGTAGCCAAAAACATTCAGTACTTC. Protein: CAWSVQGVAKNIQYF.

This chain joins TRBV25-1 and TRBJ1-2, with D perhaps matching TRBD1 (6 bases). V was shortened by 2 bases and J by 8 bases, with 18 bases between the two germline ends. Germline V gene sequence: CDR1 MGHDK, CDR2 SYGVNS. The CDR3 extends over 15 amino acids. CDR3 DNA sequence: TGTGCCAGCAGTGAACCTGCTACAGGGACCTGGGGCTACACCTTC. Protein product: CASSEPATGTWGYTF.

The chain combines TRBV25-1 with TRBJ2-3; 7 positions match TRBD1. J gave up 0 bases and V 3 bases, and 6 bases lay outside the gene matches. The CDR3 is 16 amino acids. Germline assignment: CDR1 MGHDK and CDR2 SYGVNS. Here the CDR3 reads CASSEGQTTSTDTQYF. The CDR3 region has the DNA TGTGCCAGCAGTGAGGGACAGACGACTAGCACAGATACGCAGTATTTT.